The 9 T cell receptor beta chains listed next were all sequenced from one sample in a study of shared T cell receptors in the human thymus. Some clones are missing from TCRdb's copy, which holds only in-frame ones; the method was immunoSEQ multiplex PCR. Here the sample spans under 850,000 clones, 88% being singletons. The same data also contributed to another study, on human thymus T cells.

Sequencing input: thymocytes. The source is a boy in the first two years of life with a congenital heart defect.

The V call is TRBV27, the J call TRBJ2-1; 10 bases match TRBD2. The germline gives CDR1 MNHEY, CDR2 SMNVEV (reference sequence). The CDR3 consists of 18 residues. V was pared by 5 bases and J by 1 base, with 11 bases of the junction left unmatched. CDR3 DNA: TGTGCCAGCAGTCCCACAGGACAACTAGCGGGATCCTACAATGAGCAGTTCTTC. Amino acid sequence: CASSPTGQLAGSYNEQFF.

V and J are TRBV28 and TRBJ2-7; 7 nucleotides align to TRBD1. This CDR3 comprises 14 residues. With V trimmed by 5 bases and J by 2 bases, 6 bases remained unmatched. Germline V gene data show CDR1 as MDHEN and CDR2 as SYDVKM. The CDR3 coding sequence is TGTGCCAGCAGTGGACGACAGGGAGCCTACGAGCAGTACTTC. Translated, it gives CASSGRQGAYEQYF.

The chain couples TRBV5-5 to TRBJ2-1, with D uncertain. Germline CDR1 SGHKS, CDR2 YYEKEE (reference sequence). CDR3 length equals 13 residues. Trimming took off 0 bases at V and 10 bases at J, with 11 bases between the two ends. This CDR3 reads CASSLAAAWEQFF. The CDR3 nucleotides read TGTGCCAGCAGCTTGGCCGCGGCTTGGGAGCAGTTCTTC.

J is TRBJ2-3 and V is TRBV5-1; the match to TRBD2 covers 9 bases. CDR3 size: 17 residues. Per the germline V gene, CDR1 is SGHRS and CDR2 is YFSETQ. V was clipped by 4 bases and J by 4 bases; unmatched bases: 13. The CDR3 coding sequence is TGCGCCAGCAGCCCTCGTCCCGGGACTAGCTTCGCAGATACGCAGTATTTT. As protein: CASSPRPGTSFADTQYF.

The rearrangement joins TRBV5-6 to TRBJ1-1; 10 bases match TRBD1. Germline V gene sequence: CDR1 SGHDT, CDR2 YYEEEE. With 5 bases clipped from V and 0 bases from J, the junction kept 7 bases outside the gene matches. This CDR3 comprises 16 residues. The chain's CDR3 is CASSRTGGVMNTEAFF. As DNA, the CDR3 is TGTGCCAGCAGTCGGACAGGGGGGGTCATGAACACTGAAGCTTTCTTT.

This clone was observed once. The CDR3 spells CASSQGKDRGVYNEQFF. The CDR3 coding sequence is TGCGCCAGCAGCCAAGGGAAGGACAGGGGCGTATACAATGAGCAGTTCTTC. The chain has TRBV4-1 and TRBJ2-1; TRBD1 agrees at 9 bases. Losses at the gene ends were 1 base for V and 4 bases for J; bases not matched to a gene: 8. Looked up from germline, CDR1 is MGHRA and CDR2 is YSYEKL. The CDR3 is made up of 17 amino acids.

The count of this clone is one. This chain links TRBV5-4 with TRBJ2-1; 10 bases line up with TRBD1. Unmatched junction bases numbered 17, after V lost 1 base and J lost 7 bases. This CDR3 region has 19 residues. Germline V lookup: CDR1 SGHNT, CDR2 YYREEE (reference sequence). The CDR3 loop reads CASSLSKGGDRGRDNEQFF. CDR3 in DNA: TGTGCCAGCAGCTTGTCAAAGGGGGGAGACAGGGGGCGCGATAATGAGCAGTTCTTC. The full variable domain, with the rest looked up from reference TRBV5-4 and TRBJ2-1, is ETGVTQSPTHLIKTRGQQVTLRCSSQSGHNTVSWYQQALGQGPQFIFQYYREEENGRGNFPPRFSGLQFPNYSSELNVNALELDDSALYLCASSLSKGGDRGRDNEQFFGPGTRLTVL.

The rearrangement links TRBV6-1 to TRBJ2-1; D is unresolved. V shed 11 bases and J shed 10 bases, with 6 bases lying between them. The CDR3 spans 8 residues. CDR1 MNHNS and CDR2 SASEGT come from the germline V gene. CDR3 nucleotide sequence: TGTGCCGCCGGGGAGCAGTTCTTC. It is translated as CAAGEQFF.

CDR3 sequence reads: CASSDRRGQPQHF. For the CDR3, the DNA is TGTGCCAGCAGCGACAGGCGCGGACAGCCCCAGCATTTT. V and J are TRBV27 and TRBJ1-5; TRBD1 might be the D (6 bases). The V and J ends lost 6 bases and 7 bases respectively, with 13 bases between them. The CDR3 contains 13 residues. Germline V gives CDR1 MNHEY, CDR2 SMNVEV (reference sequence).